This T cell receptor beta chain was recovered during a study of blood T cells in healthy people across ages. Findings and limits, study-wide: Whereas aged donors had fewer naive CD4+ cells, long-lived donors had more of them and higher diversity. Investigators viewed diversity estimates from one million T cells as underestimates, the study reported.

V dropped 5 bases and J dropped 2; count of bases not matched to a gene: 8. Germline-derived CDR1 and CDR2 are MNHNY and SVGAGI (reference sequence). This CDR3 has 15 residues. As regards this clonotype: Its antigen remains unknown.

For the second PCR, which ran for about 7 to 12 cycles, a sample-barcoded 5' primer and a J-beta primer mix were used. One entry per CDR3 protein, called by TCRdb with MiXCR from the 5' RACE reads. The sample shows over 950,000 distinct CDR3 sequences, approximately 50% of them seen only once. Sequenced sample: blood. This chain connects TRBV6-6 to TRBJ1-2; TRBD1 aligns across 7 bases. This clonotype was sampled from an older woman in good health. CDR3 in amino acids: CASSVTGQTNYGYTF. The CDR3 bases are TGTGCCAGCAGTGTAACGGGACAGACGAACTATGGCTACACCTTC.